The 8 T cell receptor beta chains in this list originate from one sample, sequenced in a study of regulatory T cells in long-lasting Graves disease. Time point defined: persistent/refractory GD, antithyroid drugs over 5 years with positive TRAb. Making the TCR library involved RNA that had been extracted from PBMCs. To make TCR beta libraries, researchers used iRepertoire HTBI primers and Arm-PCR of CDR3 regions. TCRdb recomputed calls from the multiplex PCR reads with MiXCR, one row per CDR3 protein. The sample has approximately 350,000 distinct CDR3 sequences, roughly 25% seen once. This material consisted of peripheral blood mononuclear cells (PBMCs), taken when the disease was refractory, from a patient treated with antithyroid drugs. These receptors were taken from a woman aged 40-49 years with Graves disease.

The chain employs TRBV12-3 or TRBV12-4 and TRBJ2-3; 12 nucleotides match TRBD1. The J segment lost 4 bases and the V segment lost 4 bases, leaving 12 bases of the junction unmatched. The CDR3 runs 18 residues. Here the CDR3 reads CASSSPGTGGSPADTQYF. The CDR3 DNA sequence: TGTGCCAGCAGTTCCCCCGGGACAGGGGGCTCCCCCGCAGATACGCAGTATTTT.

The J gene is TRBJ2-7, the V gene TRBV14, with D perhaps TRBD1 (6 bases). Germline CDR1 reads SGHDN; CDR2 reads FVKESK. The CDR3 totals 13 residues. Trimming took off 5 bases at V and 4 bases at J, with 12 bases between the two ends. This CDR3 is CASSFRQEYEQYF. In nucleotides, the CDR3 is TGTGCCAGCAGCTTCCGACAGGAATACGAGCAGTACTTC. Using reference TRBV14 and TRBJ2-7 for the parts outside the CDR3, the full variable domain is EAGVTQFPSHSVIEKGQTVTLRCDPISGHDNLYWYRRVMGKEIKFLLHFVKESKQDESGMPNNRFLAERTGGTYSTLKVQPAELEDSGVYFCASSFRQEYEQYFGPGTRLTVT.

This clonotype has at least ten counts. CDR3 region: CASSLTGNGNQPQHF. DNA of the CDR3: TGTGCCAGCAGCCTGACAGGGAATGGAAATCAGCCCCAGCATTTT. This chain connects TRBV12-3 or TRBV12-4 to TRBJ1-5, with 7 bases matching TRBD1. The CDR3 spans 15 residues. J gave up 4 bases and V 6 bases, and 9 bases lay outside the gene matches.

J is TRBJ2-7 and V is TRBV6-2 or TRBV6-3; TRBD1 aligns across 8 bases. The trim removed 5 bases at V and 2 bases at J, leaving 8 bases unmatched. The CDR3 length is 15 residues. Germline CDR1 MNHEY, CDR2 SVGEGT. Written as DNA, the CDR3 is TGTGCCAGCAGTGAACTAGGGACAGGCGCCTACGAGCAGTACTTC. It encodes CASSELGTGAYEQYF.

The chain links TRBV4-1 to TRBJ1-1; D perhaps matches TRBD1 (5 bases). The V gene's germline CDR1 is MGHRA and CDR2 YSYEKL. V lost 8 bases, J lost 4 bases, and 17 bases lay in between. This CDR3 is built from 14 residues. The CDR3 nucleotides read TGCGCCAGCTCGGGACCCCACATGGGCACTGAAGCTTTCTTT. Its protein product is CASSGPHMGTEAFF.

This clonotype came up many times. The V gene is TRBV27, the J gene TRBJ1-5; D may be TRBD1 (6 bases). Trimming left V 6 bases short and J 2 bases short, with 14 bases between. The CDR3 length is 15 residues. Looked up from germline, CDR1 is MNHEY and CDR2 is SMNVEV (reference sequence). The CDR3: CASSPPGAGNQPQHF. In nucleotides, the CDR3 is TGTGCCAGCAGCCCCCCAGGGGCGGGCAATCAGCCCCAGCATTTT.

This clonotype was seen many times. J is TRBJ2-7 and V is TRBV2; D gene uncertain. Germline-derived CDR1 and CDR2 are SNHLY and FYNNEI. There are 13 residues in the CDR3. Trimming cost V 6 bases and J 5 bases, with 14 bases left between them. The CDR3, as DNA: TGTGCCAGCAGACCCGGACCCAATCACGAGCAGTACTTC. It codes for CASRPGPNHEQYF.

This clonotype was counted a few times. This chain connects TRBV5-6 to TRBJ1-1, with 7 bases lining up with TRBD1. Looked up from germline, CDR1 is SGHDT and CDR2 is YYEEEE. The length of the CDR3 is 14 residues. The trim removed 4 bases at V and 0 bases at J, leaving 3 bases unmatched. In DNA form, the CDR3 reads TGTGCCAGCAGCGCGACAGGGATGAACACTGAAGCTTTCTTT. This encodes CASSATGMNTEAFF.